This T cell receptor beta chain emerged from a study of T cells in Graves' hyperthyroidism and ophthalmopathy. This clonotype occurred many times. Inclusion characteristics of ophthalmopathy patients comprised a Clinical Activity Score of at least 3, a NOSPECS grade of at least 4, and duration under 3 months. Based on clinical symptoms, serum thyroxine and TRAb, thyroid ultrasound and orbital computed tomography, diagnoses were reached. Template material for amplifying TCR beta CDR3 regions consisted of RNA transcripts. HTBI primers were the set used in a first-round RT-PCR of the TCR CDR3. TCRdb reprocessed the multiplex PCR reads via MiXCR and lists one record per CDR3 protein. The table lists about 410,000 distinct CDR3 sequences, roughly 15% of them singletons, with roughly 13% in the top ten. Germline-derived CDR1 and CDR2 are DFQATT and SNEGSKA (reference sequence). The junction had 10 bases not matched to a gene; V was cut back by 6 bases and J by 2 bases. CDR3 length: 15 residues.

Input material: blood. This clonotype originated in a young man with Graves' ophthalmopathy. The rearrangement joins TRBV20-1 to TRBJ2-1; the match to TRBD2 covers 7 bases. The CDR3 protein is CSALEGLAAYNEQFF. Written as DNA, the CDR3 is TGCAGTGCCTTAGAGGGGCTAGCGGCCTACAATGAGCAGTTCTTC.